Sequencing of this T cell receptor beta chain was carried out in a study of blood T cells in healthy people across ages. Study-level findings and limits: What prevented conclusive comparison of naive and antigen-experienced cells was that PBMCs were unsorted.

The germline gives CDR1 MNHEY, CDR2 SVGEGT. The V gene end was trimmed by 5 bases and the J gene end by 5 bases; junction bases not matched to a gene: 10. CDR3 length: 16 amino acids. A remark on this clonotype: Its specificity is not known.

The donors, aged roughly 6 to 90, were healthy Caucasians from Russia. Each donor's blood draw was approximately 10 milliliters of peripheral blood. The use of a sample-barcoded 5' primer and a J-beta primer mix characterized a second PCR of about 7 to 12 cycles. In TCRdb, the 5' RACE reads were re-called with MiXCR into one record per CDR3 protein. The sample records some 1.8 million distinct CDR3 sequences, about 39% being singletons. The origin of this receptor is a human donor in good health. The source material was blood. The rearrangement joins TRBV6-2 or TRBV6-3 to TRBJ2-2; TRBD1 matches 8 bases. CDR3 in amino acids: CASSRSGQGWTGELFF. The CDR3, as DNA: TGTGCCAGCAGTCGCTCCGGACAGGGTTGGACCGGGGAGCTGTTTTTT.